This passage covers 25 T cell receptor beta chains from one sample sequenced in a study of identical twins' blood T cells. TCRdb ran MiXCR on the 5' RACE reads and lists one entry per CDR3 protein. The profile shows 350,000 to 400,000 distinct CDR3 sequences, 25% to 35% of them singletons. The sample was PBMCs. Receptor source: a woman between 18 and 55 years old in good health.

The genes are TRBV5-1 and TRBJ2-3, with D uncertain. CDR1 and CDR2 from the germline V gene are SGHRS and YFSETQ. The V end lost 5 bases, the J end lost 4 bases, and 8 bases lay between the germline ends. There are 12 residues in the CDR3. For the CDR3, the DNA is TGCGCCAGCAGAAAACCCCCAGATACGCAGTATTTT. Its translation is CASRKPPDTQYF.

This chain connects TRBV20-1 to TRBJ2-1; the D gene is possibly TRBD2 (5 bases). Germline CDR1 reads DFQATT; CDR2 reads SNEGSKA (reference sequence). The CDR3 is 13 residues long. Trimming took 5 bases from V and 7 from J, leaving 15 bases between them. This chain's CDR3 is CSAHSGRTNEQFF. The CDR3 DNA follows: TGCAGTGCTCATAGTGGGCGGACTAATGAGCAGTTCTTC.

This clonotype was detected a few times. The rearrangement links TRBV7-9 to TRBJ1-2; D might be TRBD1 (6 bases). CDR1 is SEHNR and CDR2 is FQNEAQ in the germline V gene (reference sequence). CDR3 size: 14 residues. The germline V and J ends were trimmed by 5 bases and 4 bases, with 14 bases remaining between them. CDR3 DNA sequence: TGTGCCAGCAGCCCCACGGACAGCAGCTATGGCTACACCTTC. Encoded protein: CASSPTDSSYGYTF.

V and J are TRBV28 and TRBJ1-2; D ambiguous. There are 11 residues in the CDR3. The V end was cut by 8 bases, the J end by 9 bases, with 13 bases between. The germline gives CDR1 MDHEN, CDR2 SYDVKM. CDR3 bases: TGTGCCAGCTTGAGGAGTGGGAGCTACACCTTC. Translation gives CASLRSGSYTF.

This clonotype was seen ten or more times. J is TRBJ1-1 and V is TRBV12-3 or TRBV12-4; D gene unclear. Trimming shortened V by 3 bases and J by 2 bases, and 4 bases separated the two germline ends. This CDR3 region has 12 residues. CDR3 loop: CASSFSNTEAFF. CDR3 coding DNA: TGTGCCAGCAGTTTCTCTAACACTGAAGCTTTCTTT.

With regard to this clonotype: A much larger clone is a single base away; this may be a read error. This chain uses TRBV29-1 with TRBJ1-5; TRBD1 is a possible D gene (6 bases). This CDR3 region has 13 residues. Trimming pared 4 bases from V and 4 bases from J, leaving 11 bases between. Per germline, CDR1 SQVTM and CDR2 ANQGSEA. DNA of the CDR3: TGCAGCGTTGGATGCAGGGGTAATCAGCCCCAGCATTTT. This codes for CSVGCRGNQPQHF.

The rearrangement links TRBV4-1 to TRBJ2-5, with TRBD2 as a possible D gene (5 bases). This CDR3 has 18 amino acids. CDR1 is MGHRA, CDR2 YSYEKL, per germline. Deletions cut 4 bases from V and 5 bases from J, with 26 bases between. The chain's CDR3 is CASSLLWNSDPPLETQYF. CDR3 DNA: TGCGCCAGCAGCCTACTTTGGAATAGCGACCCTCCTCTGGAGACCCAGTACTTC.

This clonotype was recorded a few times. This chain uses TRBV12-3 or TRBV12-4 with TRBJ2-5; D remains unclear. Trimming removed 2 bases from V and 3 bases from J, with 10 bases in between. This CDR3 spans 14 amino acids. CDR3 sequence reads: CASSLSTGKETQYF. CDR3 nucleotide sequence: TGTGCCAGCAGTTTATCGACTGGTAAAGAGACCCAGTACTTC.

V is TRBV29-1 and J is TRBJ1-1, with D perhaps matching TRBD1 (6 bases). There are 13 residues in the CDR3. V lost 8 bases, J lost 5 bases, and 18 bases lay in between. CDR1 is SQVTM, CDR2 ANQGSEA, per germline. The CDR3 sequence is CSTRSGAGTEAFF. The CDR3, as DNA: TGCAGCACCCGTTCAGGGGCCGGAACTGAAGCTTTCTTT.

The chain employs TRBV5-5 and TRBJ1-3; D ambiguous. The germline V gene has CDR1 SGHKS and CDR2 YYEKEE (reference sequence). This CDR3 is 17 amino acids long. The V gene lost 1 base and the J gene lost 4 bases, with 18 bases spanning the gap. CDR3 nucleotide sequence: TGTGCCAGCAGCTTGTCTGATAACTGGCGGACCGGAAACACCATATATTTT. Translation gives CASSLSDNWRTGNTIYF. The full variable domain, rest sourced from reference TRBV5-5 and TRBJ1-3, is DAGVTQSPTHLIKTRGQQVTLRCSPISGHKSVSWYQQVLGQGPQFIFQYYEKEERGRGNFPDRFSARQFPNYSSELNVNALLLGDSALYLCASSLSDNWRTGNTIYFGEGSWLTVV.

The chain carries TRBV13 and TRBJ1-1; D unresolved. CDR1 and CDR2 (germline): PRHDT, FYEKMQ (reference sequence). This CDR3 region has 15 residues. V shed 2 bases and J shed 4 bases, with 14 bases lying between them. In nucleotides, the CDR3 is TGTGCCAGCAGCTTACGTAGGTCCGAGAGCACTGAAGCTTTCTTT. It translates to CASSLRRSESTEAFF.

The chain has TRBV20-1 and TRBJ1-3; 7 positions agree with TRBD1. Trimming removed 5 bases from V and 0 bases from J; junction bases left unmatched: 4. The CDR3 extends over 14 amino acids. Looked up from germline, CDR1 is DFQATT and CDR2 is SNEGSKA (reference sequence). CDR3 coding DNA: TGCAGTGCTTCTGACAGGGACTCTGGAAACACCATATATTTT. Its translation: CSASDRDSGNTIYF.

This clonotype came up once. The chain carries TRBV7-9 and TRBJ1-5; the match to TRBD1 covers 7 bases. CDR3 length: 15 residues. Germline CDR1 SEHNR, CDR2 FQNEAQ (reference sequence). V was pared by 1 base and J by 3 bases, with 3 bases of the junction left unmatched. CDR3 DNA: TGTGCCAGCAGCTTAGAGACAGGGAACAATCAGCCCCAGCATTTT. Protein sequence: CASSLETGNNQPQHF.

This chain links TRBV12-3 or TRBV12-4 with TRBJ2-3; 8 bases are a match to TRBD2. This CDR3 is built from 16 residues. J lost 3 bases, V lost 10 bases, and 15 bases had no gene match. CDR3 sequence reads: CAIIISGGRKTDTQYF. CDR3 sequence (DNA): TGTGCCATCATCATATCGGGCGGGAGGAAGACAGATACGCAGTATTTT.

This clonotype was seen more than once but under ten times. The J gene is TRBJ2-1, the V gene TRBV5-1, with D maybe TRBD2 (5 bases). The CDR3 runs 13 residues. V was shortened by 3 bases and J by 3 bases, with 7 bases between the two germline ends. Per germline, CDR1 SGHRS and CDR2 YFSETQ. The CDR3 loop is CASSWELYNEQFF. DNA for the CDR3: TGCGCCAGCAGCTGGGAGCTCTACAATGAGCAGTTCTTC.

This clonotype was counted a few times. This chain joins TRBV29-1 and TRBJ2-2; tentatively, D is TRBD2 (6 bases). The CDR3 totals 13 residues. Germline V lookup: CDR1 SQVTM, CDR2 ANQGSEA. Trimming cost V 7 bases and J 1 base, with 10 bases left between them. The CDR3 bases are TGCAGCGCCGTGGGAGGGAACACCGGGGAGCTGTTTTTT. Protein product: CSAVGGNTGELFF.

This clonotype was seen a handful of times. The chain employs TRBV7-9 and TRBJ1-1; no firm D call. CDR3 length equals 12 residues. Trimming removed 5 bases at V and 6 bases at J, with 10 bases between. CDR1 and CDR2 (germline): SEHNR, FQNEAQ (reference sequence). This CDR3 reads CASSPQDAEAFF. The CDR3 DNA reads TGTGCCAGCAGCCCGCAGGACGCTGAAGCTTTCTTT.

This chain links TRBV5-1 with TRBJ1-1, with D unresolved. Deletions cut 3 bases from V and 5 bases from J, with 14 bases between. Germline CDR1 and CDR2: SGHRS and YFSETQ. This CDR3 comprises 14 residues. The CDR3 spells CASSSSLDRTEAFF. The CDR3, as DNA: TGCGCCAGCAGCTCCTCCTTGGACCGGACTGAAGCTTTCTTT.

This clonotype was picked up one time. This sequence joins TRBV14 and TRBJ2-2; D might be TRBD2 (5 bases). This CDR3 is built from 14 residues. V lost 2 bases and J 6 bases, leaving 10 bases between the germline ends. CDR1 SGHDN and CDR2 FVKESK come from the germline V gene. The CDR3 sequence is CASSQISGSGELFF. The CDR3 DNA sequence: TGTGCCAGCAGCCAAATATCGGGGTCCGGGGAGCTGTTTTTT.

A word on this clonotype: Sequence at one end of the junction differs from germline and may be a read error. This chain links TRBV11-3 with TRBJ1-1; no reliable D call. Germline-derived CDR1 and CDR2 are SGHNT and YENEEA. The CDR3 loop spans 12 amino acids. The CDR3: CANSLQSTEAFF. DNA for the CDR3: TGTGCCAACAGCTTACAGAGCACTGAAGCTTTCTTT. The variable domain in full, completed from reference TRBV11-3 and TRBJ1-1, reads EAGVVQSPRYKIIEKKQPVAFWCNPISGHNTLYWYLQNLGQGPELLIRYENEEAVDDSQLPKDRFSAERLKGVDSTLKIQPAELGDSAVYLCANSLQSTEAFFGQGTRLTVV.

This chain links TRBV5-1 with TRBJ2-1; a possible D gene is TRBD2 (7 bases). The CDR3 contains 15 residues. CDR1 is SGHRS, CDR2 YFSETQ, per germline. V was trimmed by 7 bases and J by 7 bases, leaving 21 bases between them. In nucleotides, the CDR3 is TGCGCCAGCGGCCTAAATGTGGGGGGGGCGAATGAGCAGTTCTTC. Amino acids: CASGLNVGGANEQFF.

This clonotype came up a few times. The V and J genes are TRBV12-3 or TRBV12-4 and TRBJ1-5; D is unclear. Trimming removed 6 bases at V and 3 bases at J, with 9 bases between. The CDR3 runs to 13 residues. CDR3 residues: CASREGNNQPQHF. The CDR3 DNA sequence: TGTGCCAGCAGAGAGGGCAACAATCAGCCCCAGCATTTT.

This clonotype was counted only a few times. V gene TRBV20-1 combines with J gene TRBJ1-3; D is unclear. The CDR3 is made up of 14 amino acids. Germline values: CDR1 DFQATT, CDR2 SNEGSKA (reference sequence). Trimming stripped 1 base from V and 3 bases from J, with 10 bases between. CDR3 in amino acids: CSARAPGSGNTIYF. CDR3 in DNA: TGCAGTGCTAGAGCTCCGGGCAGTGGAAACACCATATATTTT.

The V gene is TRBV7-6, the J gene TRBJ2-1; the D gene is possibly TRBD1 (6 bases). The germline V gene has CDR1 SGHVS and CDR2 FNYEAQ. The CDR3 loop spans 16 amino acids. The germline V and J ends were trimmed by 10 bases and 2 bases, with 21 bases remaining between them. CDR3 amino acids: CATRLGPDSTYNEQFF. In DNA form, the CDR3 reads TGTGCCACCAGACTTGGGCCGGACAGTACCTACAATGAGCAGTTCTTC. The full variable domain, its missing parts supplied by reference TRBV7-6 and TRBJ2-1, is GAGVSQSPRYKVTKRGQDVALRCDPISGHVSLYWYRQALGQGPEFLTYFNYEAQQDKSGLPNDRFSAERPEGSISTLTIQRTEQRDSAMYRCATRLGPDSTYNEQFFGPGTRLTVL.

The rearrangement uses TRBV9 and TRBJ2-5; D unresolved. Germline V gives CDR1 SGDLS, CDR2 YYNGEE. V was shortened by 0 bases and J by 2 bases, with 11 bases between the two germline ends. The CDR3 has 15 residues. CDR3 in DNA: TGTGCCAGCAGCGTAGCGGGCTCCTGGCAAGAGACCCAGTACTTC. Translated, it gives CASSVAGSWQETQYF.